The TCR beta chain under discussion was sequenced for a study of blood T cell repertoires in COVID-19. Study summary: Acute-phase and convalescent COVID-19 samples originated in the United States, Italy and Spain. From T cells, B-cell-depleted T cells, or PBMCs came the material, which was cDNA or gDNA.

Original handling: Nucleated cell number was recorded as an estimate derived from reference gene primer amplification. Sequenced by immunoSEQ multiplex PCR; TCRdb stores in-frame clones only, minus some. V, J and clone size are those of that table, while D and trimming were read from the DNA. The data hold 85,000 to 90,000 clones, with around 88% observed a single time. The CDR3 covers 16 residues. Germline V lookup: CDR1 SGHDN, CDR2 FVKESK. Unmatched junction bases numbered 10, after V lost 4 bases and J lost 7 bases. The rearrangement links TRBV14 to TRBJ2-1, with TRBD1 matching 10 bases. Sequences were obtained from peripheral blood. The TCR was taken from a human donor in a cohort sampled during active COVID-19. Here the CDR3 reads CASSRSGQGIWNEQFF. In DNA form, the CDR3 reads TGTGCCAGCAGCCGGTCGGGACAGGGGATTTGGAATGAGCAGTTCTTC.